This TCR beta chain was recorded in a study of shared clonotypes between healthy human individuals (dated by TCRdb to the early 2020s). About the investigation overall: A few men and two women, aged 18 to 49 years, made up the cohort. For each donor, three plates each were used for CD4 naive and CD4 memory, two plates were used for CD8 naive, and one plate was used for CD8 memory. The study deeply sequenced blood TCR repertoires of about five healthy adults to estimate repertoire size and the extent of clonotype sharing between individuals. Libraries were prepared and TCR repertoires were sequenced by different laboratories using diverse techniques, in order to increase sequencing depth and limit assay-specific biases. Each donor's leukapheresis produced roughly between roughly 0.85 and 10 billion PBMCs.

Healthy HIV-negative adults with no recently reported acute infections or vaccinations were included as donors. Every donor was a Caucasian adult residing in Nashville, Tennessee, USA. CD4+ T cells were enriched by magnetic negative selection, after which naive cells were positively selected on CD45RA and the negative fraction was taken as the memory subset. Blood was collected by leukapheresis, and PBMCs were isolated by Ficoll-Histopaque density gradient centrifugation and then cryopreserved in liquid nitrogen vapor phase. Analytical flow cytometry was used to check the purity and quantity of every magnetically sorted T cell population. Genomic DNA was isolated from every sorted fraction and measured by UV absorbance on a Nanodrop 2000c. Using the deep immunoSEQ assay, multiplex PCR amplified TCR CDR3 regions from genomic DNA. Extracted genomic DNA from each cell subset was distributed evenly across all wells of several immunoSEQ 96-well plates, and each plate was treated as a replicate. For sorted subsets, each replicate PCR was loaded with approximately 0.2 ug genomic DNA, equivalent to 30,000 or so T cell genomes. The purified libraries were quantified using a Qubit 3.0 fluorometer, sized with a Bioanalyzer 2100, and then quantified again using the KAPA Library Quantification kit. Each immunoSEQ 96-well plate was sequenced on its own single-read 150-cycle Illumina NextSeq 550 flow cell. The original methods were these. Because the immunoSEQ output included only junctional sequences and no quality scores, the filtering could not be the same as the filtering used for full-length reads. To assign V/J genes and CDR3, sequences were annotated against IMGT germline references using PyIR, a Python wrapper for IgBLAST v1.9. Any read was removed if the V/J assignment was weak (E-value above 1e-6), the CDR3 was missing, or the read contained stop codons, out-of-frame junctions, or ambiguous translated residues. A V3J clonotype was defined by an identical inferred V gene, J gene, and CDR3 amino acid sequence. Percentage overlap between repertoires was calculated by dividing the number of shared unique clonotypes by the size of the smaller repertoire. Richness of each repertoire was evaluated using RTK rarefaction, the Chao1 estimator, and Recon v2.1 estimates of unobserved clonotypes. For all TCRbeta clonotypes obtained by the gDNA method from a few donors, generation probabilities were computed with OLGA. This is the immuneACCESS table as TCRdb keeps it, with only in-frame sequences that have V and J called. A part of the clones is gone; compared with another copy, unresolved V genes explain less than half, and the rest is unexplained. V and J calls and clone size are as listed in that table; D and trimming were resolved from the DNA. A total of about 2.4 million clones appear in this sample, 85% to 95% of them only once. About 0.13% of the sample rests with the top ten.

Details on this clone: Its cognate antigen has yet to be identified. Per-base qualities were not stored, and no clone one base away is much larger.

Beyond this particular receptor, the publication reports: Sampling was limited to blood, and TCR repertoires in tissue likely differ from TCR repertoires in blood. Based on pairwise subsampling, the degree of clonotype sharing among donors was expected to be affected by sequencing depth. Clonotypes shared by all four sorted-subset donors showed higher generation probabilities than non-shared clonotypes. The genetic and exposure-history diversity represented was limited by the small number of donors. Incomplete sequencing was indicated by rarefaction of sorted-subset datasets, despite the large sequencing depth. Naive subsets generally had larger estimated clonotype richness than memory subsets. Across a few donors, approximately 5% of naive CD4, roughly 3.4% of naive CD8, roughly 2.3% of memory CD4, and roughly 0.4% of memory CD8 clonotypes were shared.

The sample consisted of naive CD4+ T cells sorted from blood. The cell subset or site label, read with the paper, signifies: CD45RA+ positively selected. This TCR came from a man in his late teens or twenties in good health.

The DNA is TGTGCCAGTAGCCCCCGCGACACTTACCAAGAGACCCAGTACTTC. The encoded protein is CASSPRDTYQETQYF. Recombination connected TRBV19 to TRBJ2-5, with the D gene uncertain. Looking up the germline V gene (reference sequence) yields CDR1 LNHDA and CDR2 SQIVND. From cysteine to phenylalanine, the CDR3 is 15 amino acids long. CDR3 DNA only is kept here, 45 bases in frame from base 1. V sheds 6 bases and J sheds 0 bases, leaving 14 bases between their ends.